The T cell receptor (beta chain) under discussion was sequenced for a study of shared clonotypes between healthy human individuals. The authors' processing: Filtering differed since immunoSEQ provided only junctions, with no quality scores. The method was immunoSEQ multiplex PCR; TCRdb's version includes in-frame clones alone and lacks a portion of them. V and J calls and clone size are given by that table; D and trimming were obtained from the DNA. The sample records about 490,000 clones, roughly four fifths being singletons. Each unsorted sample relied on about 90 million PBMCs as its source of genomic DNA. Germline V lookup: CDR1 SGDLS, CDR2 YYNGEE. V was shortened by 1 base and J by 5 bases, with 19 bases between the two germline ends. The CDR3 totals 16 residues.

Sequencing was performed on PBMCs. The chain is built from TRBV9 and TRBJ2-7, with unresolved D. The clonotype originates from a woman aged 40-49 years in good health. Some clones in this sample may be carry-over from other donors' samples. The CDR3 spells CASSVTPLWSNNEQYF. The DNA of the CDR3 is TGTGCCAGCAGCGTAACCCCCCTGTGGAGCAACAACGAGCAGTACTTC.